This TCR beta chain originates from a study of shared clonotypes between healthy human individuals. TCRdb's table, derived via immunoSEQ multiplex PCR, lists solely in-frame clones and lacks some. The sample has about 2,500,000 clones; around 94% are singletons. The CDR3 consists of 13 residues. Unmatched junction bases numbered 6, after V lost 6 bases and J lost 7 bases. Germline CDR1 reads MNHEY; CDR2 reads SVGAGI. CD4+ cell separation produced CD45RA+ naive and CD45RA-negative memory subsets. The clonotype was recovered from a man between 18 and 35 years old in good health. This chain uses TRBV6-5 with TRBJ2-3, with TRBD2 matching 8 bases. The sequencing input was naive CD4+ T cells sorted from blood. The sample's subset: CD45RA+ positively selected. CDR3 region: CASRTGGANTQYF. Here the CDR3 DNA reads TGTGCCAGCAGGACGGGGGGGGCAAATACGCAGTATTTT.